The 14 T cell receptor beta chains below come from one sample, sequenced in a study of blood T cell repertoires in COVID-19. Data came from immunoSEQ multiplex PCR; TCRdb stores just in-frame clones and leaves some out. This table holds 200,000 to 300,000 clones, approximately 83% found once. The sequenced sample consisted of PBMCs or T cells enriched from blood (not recorded which). These receptors were collected from a woman aged 40 to 50 with acute COVID-19.

V gene TRBV5-1 combines with J gene TRBJ1-1, with 7 bases matching TRBD1. Germline V gene sequence: CDR1 SGHRS, CDR2 YFSETQ. V was pared by 1 base and J by 4 bases, with 7 bases of the junction left unmatched. CDR3 size: 15 residues. The CDR3: CASSLRGRVGTEAFF. CDR3 bases: TGCGCCAGCAGCTTGAGGGGGCGGGTGGGCACTGAAGCTTTCTTT. The full variable domain, completed using reference TRBV5-1 and TRBJ1-1, is KAGVTQTPRYLIKTRGQQVTLSCSPISGHRSVSWYQQTPGQGLQFLFEYFSETQRNKGNFPGRFSGRQFSNSRSEMNVSTLELGDSALYLCASSLRGRVGTEAFFGQGTRLTVV.

The chain has TRBV10-3 and TRBJ2-5; 10 bases are shared with TRBD1. With V trimmed by 9 bases and J by 4 bases, 5 bases remained unmatched. Germline V gives CDR1 ENHRY, CDR2 SYGVKD. This CDR3 has 13 amino acids. DNA of the CDR3: TGTGCCATTAGAGACAGGGGGCGAGAGACCCAGTACTTC. Its protein product is CAIRDRGRETQYF.

The CDR3 sequence is CASSVAGTSGYEQYF. The CDR3 region has the DNA TGCGCCAGCAGCGTGGCCGGGACTAGCGGCTACGAGCAGTACTTC. This chain connects TRBV5-1 to TRBJ2-7; 11 bases map to TRBD2. This CDR3 is built from 15 residues. Germline V gene lookup returns CDR1 SGHRS and CDR2 YFSETQ. J was trimmed by 3 bases and V by 4 bases; bases with no gene match: 6.

V and J are TRBV7-9 and TRBJ1-3; no definite D call. Trimming shortened V by 5 bases and J by 4 bases, and 3 bases separated the two germline ends. Germline-derived CDR1 and CDR2 are SEHNR and FQNEAQ (reference sequence). There are 11 residues in the CDR3. CDR3 amino acids: CASSLGNTIYF. CDR3 DNA: TGTGCCAGCAGCCTAGGAAACACCATATATTTT.

The rearrangement uses TRBV7-9 and TRBJ2-7; 9 nucleotides align to TRBD1. J was trimmed by 3 bases and V by 5 bases; bases with no gene match: 14. CDR1 is SEHNR, CDR2 FQNEAQ, per germline (reference sequence). This CDR3 has 17 residues. The CDR3 DNA is TGTGCCAGCAGCCCGGGACAGGGCCTTCGTTTAGACTACGAGCAGTACTTC. Translation: CASSPGQGLRLDYEQYF.

The rearrangement joins TRBV5-1 to TRBJ2-7; 9 bases agree with TRBD2. J gave up 1 base and V 4 bases, and 9 bases lay outside the gene matches. The CDR3 extends over 16 amino acids. Germline assignment: CDR1 SGHRS and CDR2 YFSETQ. CDR3: CASSVTLAGESYEQYF. The CDR3 DNA follows: TGCGCCAGCAGCGTCACTTTAGCGGGGGAGTCCTACGAGCAGTACTTC.

The V call is TRBV9, the J call TRBJ2-3, with D unclear. Germline V gives CDR1 SGDLS, CDR2 YYNGEE. The CDR3 spans 15 residues. V was shortened by 2 bases and J by 2 bases, with 12 bases between the two germline ends. The CDR3 protein is CASSVGQAATDTQYF. CDR3 nucleotides: TGTGCCAGCAGCGTGGGCCAGGCCGCCACAGATACGCAGTATTTT.

A single count supports this clone. The rearrangement uses TRBV5-8 and TRBJ2-2; D perhaps matches TRBD2 (7 bases). The CDR3 has 14 residues. Trimming shortened V by 7 bases and J by 7 bases, and 17 bases separated the two germline ends. Germline-derived CDR1 and CDR2 are SGHTS and YDEGEE. The chain's CDR3 is CASLREAGHGELFF. The CDR3, as DNA: TGTGCCAGCTTGCGGGAAGCGGGACACGGGGAGCTGTTTTTT. Full variable domain (remainder filled in from reference TRBV5-8 and TRBJ2-2): EAGVTQSPTHLIKTRGQQATLRCSPISGHTSVYWYQQALGLGLQFLLWYDEGEERNRGNFPPRFSGRQFPNYSSELNVNALELEDSALYLCASLREAGHGELFFGEGSRLTVL.

This clone appeared a single time. The chain recombines TRBV27 with TRBJ1-2; TRBD1 matches at 9 bases. The CDR3 is made up of 13 amino acids. V was clipped by 5 bases and J by 6 bases; unmatched bases: 4. Germline values: CDR1 MNHEY, CDR2 SMNVEV (reference sequence). The CDR3 nucleotides are TGTGCCAGCAGTCGCGGGACAGGGCATGGCTACACCTTC. Protein: CASSRGTGHGYTF.

The chain combines TRBV12-3 or TRBV12-4 with TRBJ1-1; D is unresolved. Between the trimmed V and J ends, which lost 3 bases and 5 bases, there was a span of 7 bases. This CDR3 has 12 amino acids. Here the CDR3 reads CASSLGPTEAFF. CDR3 sequence (DNA): TGTGCCAGCAGTTTGGGCCCAACTGAAGCTTTCTTT.

The genes are TRBV24-1 and TRBJ2-6, with 7 bases that match TRBD1. V lost 4 bases to trimming and J lost 0 bases; unmatched junction nucleotides: 8. Germline loops: CDR1 KGHDR, CDR2 SFDVKD. CDR3 length equals 18 residues. The CDR3 here is CATSDPGTDFSGANVLTF. The CDR3, as DNA: TGTGCCACCAGTGACCCCGGGACAGACTTCTCTGGGGCCAACGTCCTGACTTTC.

The chain recombines TRBV20-1 with TRBJ2-1; 12 bases align to TRBD2. V lost 3 bases to trimming and J lost 0 bases; unmatched junction nucleotides: 6. CDR3 length: 17 amino acids. The germline V gene encodes CDR1 DFQATT and CDR2 SNEGSKA (reference sequence). This CDR3 is CSASYPSGRGSYNEQFF. CDR3 DNA: TGCAGTGCTAGTTATCCTAGCGGGAGGGGCTCCTACAATGAGCAGTTCTTC.

The chain uses TRBV9 and TRBJ2-3; 8 positions agree with TRBD1. CDR1 is SGDLS and CDR2 is YYNGEE in the germline V gene. The V gene end was trimmed by 3 bases and the J gene end by 4 bases; junction bases not matched to a gene: 10. The CDR3 is 16 residues long. Written as DNA, the CDR3 is TGTGCCAGCAGCGCCCGGCAGGGGGCTTGGGCAGATACGCAGTATTTT. This sequence encodes CASSARQGAWADTQYF. The full variable domain, in which reference TRBV9 and TRBJ2-3 provide the parts outside the CDR3, is DSGVTQTPKHLITATGQRVTLRCSPRSGDLSVYWYQQSLDQGLQFLIQYYNGEERAKGNILERFSAQQFPDLHSELNLSSLELGDSALYFCASSARQGAWADTQYFGPGTRLTVL.

V and J are TRBV5-1 and TRBJ2-1, with TRBD2 matching over 11 bases. The CDR3 runs 16 residues. CDR1 and CDR2 from the germline V gene are SGHRS and YFSETQ. The trim removed 4 bases at V and 3 bases at J, leaving 6 bases unmatched. The CDR3 DNA sequence: TGCGCCAGCAGCCCGGGGACTAGCGGAGTCTACAATGAGCAGTTCTTC. This codes for CASSPGTSGVYNEQFF. The full variable domain, its missing parts supplied by reference TRBV5-1 and TRBJ2-1, is KAGVTQTPRYLIKTRGQQVTLSCSPISGHRSVSWYQQTPGQGLQFLFEYFSETQRNKGNFPGRFSGRQFSNSRSEMNVSTLELGDSALYLCASSPGTSGVYNEQFFGPGTRLTVL.